This TCR beta chain was identified in a study of CD4 T cells in relation to SARS-CoV-2 and coronaviruses. Across the study: Controls used an HIV-1 Nef peptide pool or no peptide. Study observations and caveats: Samples before the pandemic and after infection were not matched within any donor.

CDR3 size: 15 residues. Germline CDR1 KGHSH, CDR2 LQKENI. Trimming removed 5 bases from V and 0 bases from J; junction bases left unmatched: 6. Unexposed donor CD4+ T cells date from about 2011-2018, before the COVID-19 pandemic. After ten to eleven days of culture, CD4+ T cells were isolated. This clone was observed a handful of times. The antigen is undetermined. Data came from immunoSEQ multiplex PCR; TCRdb stores just in-frame clones and leaves some out. The top ten clones hold 15% to 18% of a sample with approximately 17,000 clones, about 84% of them seen once. J is TRBJ1-2 and V is TRBV18, with 7 positions matching TRBD1. Sequencing used CD4+ T cells from PBMCs, cultured in vitro. The sequence came from a human donor in good health. CDR3 region: CASSVTDRTNYGYTF. CDR3 coding DNA: TGTGCCAGCTCAGTGACGGACAGGACTAACTATGGCTACACCTTC. The full variable domain, with the rest looked up from reference TRBV18 and TRBJ1-2, is NAGVMQNPRHLVRRRGQEARLRCSPMKGHSHVYWYRQLPEEGLKFMVYLQKENIIDESGMPKERFSAEFPKEGPSILRIQQVVRGDSAAYFCASSVTDRTNYGYTFGSGTRLTVV.